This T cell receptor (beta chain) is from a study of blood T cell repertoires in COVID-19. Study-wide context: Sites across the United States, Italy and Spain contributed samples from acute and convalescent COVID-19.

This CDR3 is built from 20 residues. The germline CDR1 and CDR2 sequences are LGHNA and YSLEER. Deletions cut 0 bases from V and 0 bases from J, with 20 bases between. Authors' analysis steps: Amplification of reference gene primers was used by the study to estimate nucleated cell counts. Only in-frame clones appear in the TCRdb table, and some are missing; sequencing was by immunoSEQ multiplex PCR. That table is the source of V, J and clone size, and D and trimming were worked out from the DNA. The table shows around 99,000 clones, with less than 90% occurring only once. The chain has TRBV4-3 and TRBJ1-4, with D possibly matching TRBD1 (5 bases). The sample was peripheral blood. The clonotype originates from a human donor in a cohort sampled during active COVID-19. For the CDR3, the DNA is TGCGCCAGCAGCCAAGATGTTCTGACAGAACTCCCGTCAACTAATGAAAAACTGTTTTTT. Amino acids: CASSQDVLTELPSTNEKLFF.